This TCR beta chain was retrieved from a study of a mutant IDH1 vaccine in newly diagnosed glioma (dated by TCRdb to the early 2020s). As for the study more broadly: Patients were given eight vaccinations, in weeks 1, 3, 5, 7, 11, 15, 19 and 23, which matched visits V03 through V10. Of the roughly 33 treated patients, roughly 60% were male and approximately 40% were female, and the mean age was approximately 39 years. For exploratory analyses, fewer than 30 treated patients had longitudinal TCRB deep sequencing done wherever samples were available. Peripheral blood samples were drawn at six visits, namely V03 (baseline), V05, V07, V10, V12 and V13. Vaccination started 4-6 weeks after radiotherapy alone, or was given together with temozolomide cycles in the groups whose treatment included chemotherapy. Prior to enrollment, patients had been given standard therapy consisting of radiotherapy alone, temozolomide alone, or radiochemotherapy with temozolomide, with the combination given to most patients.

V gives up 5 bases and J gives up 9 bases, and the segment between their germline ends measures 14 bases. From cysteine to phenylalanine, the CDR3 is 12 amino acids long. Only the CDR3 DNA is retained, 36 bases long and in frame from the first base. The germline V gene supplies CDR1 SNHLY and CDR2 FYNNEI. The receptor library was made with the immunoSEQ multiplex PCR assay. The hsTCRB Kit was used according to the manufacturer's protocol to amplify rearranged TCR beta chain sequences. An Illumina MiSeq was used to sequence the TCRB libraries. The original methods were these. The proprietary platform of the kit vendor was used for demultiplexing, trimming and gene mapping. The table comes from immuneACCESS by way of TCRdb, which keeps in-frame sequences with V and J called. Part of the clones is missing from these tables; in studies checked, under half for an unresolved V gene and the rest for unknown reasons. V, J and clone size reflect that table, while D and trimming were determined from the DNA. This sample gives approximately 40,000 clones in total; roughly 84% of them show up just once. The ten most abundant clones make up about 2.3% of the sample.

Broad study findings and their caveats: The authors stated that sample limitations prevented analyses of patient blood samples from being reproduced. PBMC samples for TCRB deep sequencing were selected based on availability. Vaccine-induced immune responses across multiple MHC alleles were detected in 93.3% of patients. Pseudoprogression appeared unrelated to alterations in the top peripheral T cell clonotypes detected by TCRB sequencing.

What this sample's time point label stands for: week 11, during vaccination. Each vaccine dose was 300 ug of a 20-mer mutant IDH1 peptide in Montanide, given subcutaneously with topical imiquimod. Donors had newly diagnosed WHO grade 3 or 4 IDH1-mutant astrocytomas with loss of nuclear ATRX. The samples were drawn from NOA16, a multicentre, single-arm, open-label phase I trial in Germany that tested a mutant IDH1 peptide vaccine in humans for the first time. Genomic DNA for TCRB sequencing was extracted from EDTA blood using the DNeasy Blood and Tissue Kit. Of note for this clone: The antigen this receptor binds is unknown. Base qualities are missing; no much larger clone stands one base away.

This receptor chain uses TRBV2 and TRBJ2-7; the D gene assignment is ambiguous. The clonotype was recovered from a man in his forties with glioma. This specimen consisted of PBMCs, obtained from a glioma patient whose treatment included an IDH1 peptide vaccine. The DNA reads TGTGCCAGCAGTCCGTCCCCGTCCGGGCAGTACTTC. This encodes CASSPSPSGQYF.